Below are 15 T cell receptor beta chains sequenced from a single sample in a study of blood T cells in healthy people across ages. With a J-beta primer mix and a sample-barcoded 5' primer, a second PCR ran roughly 6 to 12 cycles. MiXCR, run by TCRdb on the 5' RACE reads, gives a single entry per CDR3 protein. The sample comprises about 830,000 distinct CDR3 sequences, about 62% of which are singletons, and roughly 25% rests with the top ten. The sequenced material came from blood. All receptors come from a man aged 30 to 45 in good health.

Comment on this clonotype: An end of the junction does not agree with germline; a read error may underlie this. The chain employs TRBV7-3 and TRBJ2-1; no definite D call. Looked up from germline, CDR1 is SGHTA and CDR2 is FQGTGA. The CDR3 spans 14 residues. The CDR3 nucleotides are TGTGCCAGCAGCTTAGCCTCCTCAAACAATGAGCGGTTCTTC. Translation gives CASSLASSNNERFF.

The chain combines TRBV25-1 with TRBJ2-3; 9 nucleotides match TRBD1. CDR1 and CDR2 from the germline V gene are MGHDK and SYGVNS. Trimming removed 5 bases from V and 6 bases from J; junction bases left unmatched: 6. CDR3 size: 14 residues. The CDR3 loop is CASSTGGAADTQYF. The CDR3 DNA sequence: TGTGCCAGCAGTACAGGGGGCGCAGCCGATACGCAGTATTTT.

The chain employs TRBV29-1 and TRBJ2-3, with a tentative D call TRBD2 (6 bases). Germline CDR1 reads SQVTM; CDR2 reads ANQGSEA. CDR3 size: 13 residues. The V end was cut by 8 bases, the J end by 8 bases, with 20 bases between. The CDR3 region is CSMVRGALGTQYF. CDR3 DNA sequence: TGCAGCATGGTCCGCGGGGCTTTGGGTACGCAGTATTTT.

V and J are TRBV5-1 and TRBJ2-6; D is uncertain. The V and J ends lost 3 bases and 2 bases respectively, with 9 bases between them. Germline CDR1 is SGHRS and CDR2 is YFSETQ. The CDR3 length is 15 residues. The CDR3 sequence is CASSSVGTGANVLTF. The CDR3 bases are TGCGCCAGCAGCTCGGTGGGGACTGGGGCCAACGTCCTGACTTTC. The variable domain in full, completed from reference TRBV5-1 and TRBJ2-6, reads KAGVTQTPRYLIKTRGQQVTLSCSPISGHRSVSWYQQTPGQGLQFLFEYFSETQRNKGNFPGRFSGRQFSNSRSEMNVSTLELGDSALYLCASSSVGTGANVLTFGAGSRLTVL.

This chain connects TRBV4-2 to TRBJ2-3, with D possibly being TRBD1 or TRBD2 (6 bases each). The V end was cut by 4 bases, the J end by 8 bases, with 19 bases between. Germline CDR1 is LGHNA and CDR2 is YNFKEQ. The CDR3 sequence is 15 residues long. This chain's CDR3 is CASSRSPGVGGTQYF. The CDR3 DNA reads as TGTGCCAGCAGCCGGTCCCCGGGGGTAGGGGGTACGCAGTATTTT.

The CDR3, as DNA: TGTGCCAGCAGCTTAGATTCCCTCGGCGGGGATACGCAGTATTTT. Residues: CASSLDSLGGDTQYF. The chain is built from TRBV11-2 and TRBJ2-3; tentatively, D is TRBD2 (5 bases). V was cut by 0 bases and J by 6 bases, with 13 bases left in between. The CDR3 is 15 residues long. The germline CDR1 and CDR2 sequences are SGHAT and FQNNGV.

The chain links TRBV2 to TRBJ2-3, with 7 bases aligning to TRBD2. Trimming cost V 5 bases and J 8 bases; bases outside gene matches: 7. In germline, CDR1 is SNHLY, CDR2 FYNNEI. The CDR3 has 13 residues. CDR3 sequence reads: CASSFGDYRTQYF. For the CDR3, the DNA is TGTGCCAGCAGTTTCGGGGACTACCGTACGCAGTATTTT.

The CDR3 is CASSLRATGGANVLTF. The CDR3 DNA reads TGTGCCAGCAGTCTACGAGCAACGGGGGGGGCCAACGTCCTGACTTTC. The chain links TRBV3-1 to TRBJ2-6, with a weak D call TRBD2 (5 bases). This CDR3 region has 16 residues. The germline gives CDR1 LGHDT, CDR2 YNNKEL (reference sequence). V lost 6 bases, J lost 4 bases, and 16 bases lay in between.

This clonotype was detected a few times. The chain joins TRBV29-1 to TRBJ2-1, with D unresolved. Trimming cost V 5 bases and J 0 bases, with 11 bases left between them. The V gene's germline CDR1 is SQVTM and CDR2 ANQGSEA. The CDR3 is 14 amino acids. The CDR3: CSVCRDTSYNEQFF. Written as DNA, the CDR3 is TGCAGCGTTTGCAGAGACACCTCCTACAATGAGCAGTTCTTC.

This clonotype was counted a few times. This chain links TRBV6-5 with TRBJ2-5; D is possibly TRBD1 (6 bases). This CDR3 is built from 14 residues. Trimming pared 5 bases from V and 1 base from J, leaving 11 bases between. The V gene's germline CDR1 is MNHEY and CDR2 SVGAGI. For the CDR3, the DNA is TGTGCCAGCAGTCCAAGGACAGCCCAAGAGACCCAGTACTTC. Translating it yields CASSPRTAQETQYF.

J is TRBJ2-5 and V is TRBV25-1; 13 nucleotides align to TRBD2. V was clipped by 4 bases and J by 5 bases; unmatched bases: 10. Looked up from germline, CDR1 is MGHDK and CDR2 is SYGVNS. The CDR3 length is 17 residues. The CDR3 is CASSGLGLAGAGETQYF. DNA for the CDR3: TGTGCCAGCAGTGGGCTTGGACTAGCGGGGGCTGGTGAGACCCAGTACTTC.

This chain joins TRBV6-6 and TRBJ2-1; 9 bases are a match to TRBD2. Trimming cost V 6 bases and J 8 bases; bases outside gene matches: 14. In germline, CDR1 is MNHNY, CDR2 SVGAGI (reference sequence). This CDR3 is 16 amino acids long. CDR3 in amino acids: CASRDGRRGGSHEQFF. CDR3 DNA sequence: TGTGCCAGCAGAGACGGGAGGCGGGGGGGTTCCCATGAGCAGTTCTTC.

This clonotype was found a few times. The V and J genes are TRBV5-1 and TRBJ2-5; D not certain. V was shortened by 1 base and J by 4 bases, with 17 bases between the two germline ends. Germline CDR1 reads SGHRS; CDR2 reads YFSETQ. This CDR3 has 16 residues. CDR3 sequence reads: CASSLMGPVGRETQYF. In nucleotides, the CDR3 is TGCGCCAGCAGCTTGATGGGTCCCGTAGGGCGAGAGACCCAGTACTTC.

This chain links TRBV7-2 with TRBJ2-7, with D unresolved. V lost 1 base and J 5 bases, leaving 9 bases between the germline ends. The CDR3 has 13 amino acids. The germline CDR1 and CDR2 sequences are SGHTA and FQGNSA. DNA for the CDR3: TGTGCCAGCAGCTTAGAAAGGGCGGACGAGCAGTACTTC. This gives the protein CASSLERADEQYF.

This clonotype appeared a few times. This chain connects TRBV29-1 to TRBJ1-5; no clear D gene. V dropped 4 bases and J dropped 5 bases, with 9 bases sitting between them. Per the germline V gene, CDR1 is SQVTM and CDR2 is ANQGSEA. The CDR3 length is 12 residues. In nucleotides, the CDR3 is TGCAGCGTTGTGGACGGTTATCAGCCCCAGCATTTT. It specifies CSVVDGYQPQHF.